Listed here are 18 T cell receptor beta chains from one sample, sequenced in a study of shared clonotypes between healthy human individuals. Naive CD8 cells lacked CD45RO and underwent positive selection for CCR7, leaving out terminally differentiated effector memory CD45RA+ cells. The assay was immunoSEQ multiplex PCR, and TCRdb's table has in-frame clones only and misses some. The data contain about 750,000 clones, almost 95% of them singletons. Sequencing used naive CD8+ T cells sorted from blood. All receptors derive from a man aged 25 to 40 in good health.

The rearrangement uses TRBV19 and TRBJ2-7; possible D gene TRBD2, 7 bases. The CDR3 loop spans 15 amino acids. Germline loops: CDR1 LNHDA, CDR2 SQIVND (reference sequence). The V end was cut by 3 bases, the J end by 2 bases, with 14 bases between. The chain's CDR3 is CASSILREGAYEQYF. The CDR3 DNA sequence: TGTGCCAGTAGTATCCTAAGGGAGGGGGCCTACGAGCAGTACTTC.

The gene calls are TRBV6-1 and TRBJ2-7; weak D call: TRBD2 (6 bases). The CDR3 covers 14 residues. Germline loops: CDR1 MNHNS, CDR2 SASEGT. V was cut by 8 bases and J by 4 bases, with 18 bases left in between. DNA of the CDR3: TGTGCCAGCCGCCTGGGGCGGGAAAGATACGAGCAGTACTTC. This sequence encodes CASRLGRERYEQYF.

This sequence joins TRBV10-2 and TRBJ2-1; perhaps TRBD2 as D (6 bases). Deletions cut 6 bases from V and 0 bases from J, with 12 bases between. CDR1 and CDR2 from the germline V gene are WSHSY and SAAADI. The CDR3 has 15 amino acids. The CDR3 nucleotides are TGCGCCAGCAGCTCGGACGGGAGCTCCTACAATGAGCAGTTCTTC. Encoded protein: CASSSDGSSYNEQFF.

V gene TRBV20-1 combines with J gene TRBJ2-2, with no clear D. Trimming left V 3 bases short and J 3 bases short, with 2 bases between. The CDR3 is 11 residues long. CDR1 is DFQATT and CDR2 is SNEGSKA in the germline V gene (reference sequence). The CDR3 loop is CSASYTGELFF. CDR3 nucleotide sequence: TGCAGTGCTAGTTACACCGGGGAGCTGTTTTTT.

The chain joins TRBV2 to TRBJ2-7, with D perhaps TRBD1 (6 bases). There are 15 residues in the CDR3. Germline V gene lookup returns CDR1 SNHLY and CDR2 FYNNEI. Trimming shortened V by 6 bases and J by 3 bases, and 18 bases separated the two germline ends. The CDR3 nucleotides are TGTGCCAGCAGACGGACCACAGGGTCCTTCTACGAGCAGTACTTC. Its protein product is CASRRTTGSFYEQYF.

The chain is built from TRBV18 and TRBJ2-1; D call uncertain. With 5 bases removed from V and 10 bases from J, the gap between germline ends came to 12 bases. The CDR3 runs to 12 residues. Germline V CDR1 and CDR2: KGHSH, LQKENI. The CDR3 DNA is TGTGCCAGCTCAACGGCGGCAATAGAGCAGTTCTTC. This sequence encodes CASSTAAIEQFF. The whole variable domain, remainder taken from reference TRBV18 and TRBJ2-1, is NAGVMQNPRHLVRRRGQEARLRCSPMKGHSHVYWYRQLPEEGLKFMVYLQKENIIDESGMPKERFSAEFPKEGPSILRIQQVVRGDSAAYFCASSTAAIEQFFGPGTRLTVL.

The chain has TRBV11-2 and TRBJ1-1; D unresolved. CDR1 and CDR2 from the germline V gene are SGHAT and FQNNGV. V was cut by 5 bases and J by 0 bases, with 13 bases left in between. CDR3 length equals 15 residues. CDR3 loop: CASSHSGSLNTEAFF. For the CDR3, the DNA is TGTGCCAGCAGCCATAGTGGGAGTCTGAACACTGAAGCTTTCTTT.

The chain combines TRBV5-1 with TRBJ2-3; possibly TRBD1 for D (6 bases). CDR1 and CDR2 (germline): SGHRS, YFSETQ. The length of the CDR3 is 18 residues. V lost 1 base, J lost 5 bases, and 23 bases lay in between. The CDR3 nucleotides read TGCGCCAGCAGCTTGAGGCTCGGGACACAAGCCTGGGGAGATACGCAGTATTTT. Protein product: CASSLRLGTQAWGDTQYF.

The chain employs TRBV7-9 and TRBJ2-1, with D tentatively TRBD1 (5 bases). The germline V gene encodes CDR1 SEHNR and CDR2 FQNEAQ (reference sequence). V lost 5 bases, J lost 3 bases, and 14 bases lay in between. There are 15 residues in the CDR3. The CDR3 sequence: CASSQGVADYNEQFF. Here the CDR3 DNA reads TGTGCCAGCAGCCAAGGGGTAGCCGACTACAATGAGCAGTTCTTC.

The V and J genes are TRBV11-2 and TRBJ2-2, with D unresolved. Germline-derived CDR1 and CDR2 are SGHAT and FQNNGV. V was pared by 3 bases and J by 5 bases, with 10 bases between. The CDR3 runs 14 residues. CDR3 in DNA: TGTGCCAGCAGCTTCAGACCCGTTACCGGGGAGCTGTTTTTT. This sequence encodes CASSFRPVTGELFF.

The V and J genes are TRBV28 and TRBJ2-1, with D perhaps assigned TRBD1 or TRBD2 (6 bases each). V was trimmed by 5 bases and J by 4 bases, leaving 15 bases between them. The CDR3 is 15 residues long. Germline loops: CDR1 MDHEN, CDR2 SYDVKM. DNA for the CDR3: TGTGCCAGCAGTAGGGGGGACTTTTTATACAATGAGCAGTTCTTC. Translating gives CASSRGDFLYNEQFF.

The chain has TRBV29-1 and TRBJ2-5; the match to TRBD2 covers 11 bases. The CDR3 is 15 residues long. V was pared by 4 bases and J by 5 bases, with 9 bases of the junction left unmatched. CDR1 is SQVTM and CDR2 is ANQGSEA in the germline V gene. The CDR3 here is CSVGASGRPGETQYF. CDR3 bases: TGCAGCGTTGGGGCTAGCGGGAGGCCGGGGGAGACCCAGTACTTC.

This clone was counted a single time. The chain employs TRBV27 and TRBJ2-3, with 8 bases identical to TRBD2. Germline V CDR1 and CDR2: MNHEY, SMNVEV (reference sequence). The CDR3 has 14 amino acids. V was clipped by 8 bases and J by 4 bases; unmatched bases: 8. The CDR3 is CASGLAGLADTQYF. In DNA, the CDR3 is TGTGCCAGCGGTCTAGCGGGCCTCGCAGATACGCAGTATTTT.

In this sample, this clone turned up once. The rearrangement uses TRBV7-9 and TRBJ2-6; D is ambiguous. CDR3 length equals 15 residues. Germline lookup yields CDR1 SEHNR and CDR2 FQNEAQ (reference sequence). V dropped 4 bases and J dropped 12 bases, with 19 bases sitting between them. CDR3: CASSSTDGLLFVLTF. CDR3 sequence (DNA): TGTGCCAGCAGCTCCACAGATGGGCTCCTTTTCGTCCTGACTTTC.

J is TRBJ2-5 and V is TRBV29-1, with D possibly matching TRBD2 (5 bases). Germline V CDR1 and CDR2: SQVTM, ANQGSEA. The CDR3 totals 11 residues. The V and J ends lost 3 bases and 10 bases respectively, with 12 bases between them. The CDR3 coding sequence is TGCAGCGTTGAGTCCGCTGAGGGCCAGTACTTC. Its protein is CSVESAEGQYF.

The chain uses TRBV15 and TRBJ2-1, with TRBD1 matching over 7 bases. There are 14 residues in the CDR3. In germline, CDR1 is LNHNV, CDR2 YYDKDF (reference sequence). The V and J ends lost 6 bases and 6 bases, in that order; junction bases with no gene match: 8. CDR3: CATRSTGLSNEQFF. In DNA form, the CDR3 reads TGTGCCACCAGGTCGACAGGGCTCTCCAATGAGCAGTTCTTC.

This rearrangement joins TRBV6-5 to TRBJ2-7, with 8 positions matching TRBD2. The germline CDR1 and CDR2 sequences are MNHEY and SVGAGI. V gave up 8 bases and J gave up 2 bases; unmatched junction bases: 11. CDR3 size: 15 residues. CDR3 in amino acids: CASGTSGSRPYEQYF. Written as DNA, the CDR3 is TGTGCCAGCGGCACGAGCGGGAGTCGCCCCTACGAGCAGTACTTC.

This chain connects TRBV4-3 to TRBJ2-7; D possibly uses TRBD1 or TRBD2 (5 bases each). The CDR3 runs 14 residues. CDR1 is LGHNA, CDR2 YSLEER, per germline. Trimming cost V 0 bases and J 3 bases, with 9 bases left between them. The CDR3 spells CASSQDREFYEQYF. DNA for the CDR3: TGCGCCAGCAGCCAAGACAGGGAGTTCTACGAGCAGTACTTC.